This entry concerns a single T cell receptor beta chain. Its antigen is not known. This sample is part of a study of Ad26.COV2.S vaccination and SARS-CoV-2 variants. Study conclusions and caveats: Recipients of vaccine and of placebo showed similar breadth of their non-spike TCR repertoires.

Generated by immunoSEQ multiplex PCR, the TCRdb table keeps only in-frame clones and is missing some. The top ten clones hold roughly 3.3% of a sample with around 370,000 clones, 70% to 90% of them seen once. This sample's treatment: around 19 received Ad26.COV2.S at low or high dose, single or two shots; roughly five received placebo; per-sample allocation not given. Each sample was drawn 63 days after the first injection (of vaccine or placebo). In Boston, the donor was an adult between 18-55 years of age. The shot given was an Ad26 vector that makes Wuhan-strain SARS-CoV-2 spike. V shed 0 bases and J shed 2 bases, with 6 bases lying between them. The germline V gene encodes CDR1 LGHNA and CDR2 YSLEER. The CDR3 runs 14 residues.

This material consisted of peripheral blood, taken in a trial of Ad26.COV2.S vaccine versus placebo. This clonotype originated in a person between 18 and 65 years old who received the Ad26.COV2.S COVID-19 vaccine or a placebo. J is TRBJ2-3 and V is TRBV4-3; D is possibly TRBD1 (5 bases). CDR3 sequence reads: CASSQDGHTDTQYF. In nucleotides, the CDR3 is TGCGCCAGCAGCCAAGATGGACACACAGATACGCAGTATTTT.